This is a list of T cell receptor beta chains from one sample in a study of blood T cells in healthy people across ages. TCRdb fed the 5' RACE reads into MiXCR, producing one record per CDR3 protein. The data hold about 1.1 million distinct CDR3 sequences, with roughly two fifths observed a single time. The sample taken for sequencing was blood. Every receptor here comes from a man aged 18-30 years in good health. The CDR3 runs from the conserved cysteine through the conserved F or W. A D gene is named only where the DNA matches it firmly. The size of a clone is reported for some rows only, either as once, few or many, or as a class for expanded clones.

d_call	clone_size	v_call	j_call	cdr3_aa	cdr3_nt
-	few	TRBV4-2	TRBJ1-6	CASSQESDKSYSPLHF	TGTGCCAGCAGCCAAGAATCGGACAAGTCTTACTCACCCCTCCACTTT
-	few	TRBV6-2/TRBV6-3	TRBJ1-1	CASGPILNTEAFF	TGTGCCAGCGGGCCGATTTTGAACACTGAAGCTTTCTTT
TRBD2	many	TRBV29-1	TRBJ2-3	CSVESSGEDTQYF	TGCAGCGTTGAGAGTAGCGGGGAGGATACGCAGTATTTT
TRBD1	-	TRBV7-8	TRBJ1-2	CASSPDRAGSNYGYTF	TGTGCCAGCAGCCCTGACAGGGCCGGATCTAACTATGGCTACACCTTC
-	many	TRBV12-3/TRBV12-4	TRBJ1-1	CASSLTTGNTEAFF	TGTGCCAGCAGTTTGACGACAGGGAACACTGAAGCTTTCTTT
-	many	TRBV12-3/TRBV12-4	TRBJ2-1	CASSLVGYEQFF	TGTGCCAGCAGTTTAGTGGGCTATGAGCAGTTCTTC
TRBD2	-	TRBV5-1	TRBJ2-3	CASSLALTSGGTGNTQYF	TGCGCCAGCAGCTTGGCCCTGACTAGCGGGGGTACCGGGAATACGCAGTATTTT
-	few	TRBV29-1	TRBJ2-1	CSADRPPSSYNEQFF	TGCAGCGCCGACCGCCCGCCGAGCTCCTACAATGAGCAGTTCTTC
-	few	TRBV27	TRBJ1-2	CASSLTRGLVYGYTF	TGTGCCAGCAGTTTAACTAGGGGATTAGTCTATGGCTACACCTTC
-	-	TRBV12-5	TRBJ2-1	CASVGGRWNEQFF	TGTGCTAGTGTTGGGGGACGCTGGAATGAGCAGTTCTTC
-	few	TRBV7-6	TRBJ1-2	CASSSTVTDYGYTF	TGTGCCAGCAGCTCGACAGTTACAGACTATGGCTACACCTTC
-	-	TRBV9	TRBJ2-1	CASSPKDWENNEQFF	TGTGCCAGCAGCCCAAAGGACTGGGAAAACAATGAGCAGTTCTTC
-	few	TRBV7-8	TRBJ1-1	CASSLGDLSDEAFF	TGTGCCAGCAGCTTAGGGGACCTTTCGGATGAAGCTTTCTTT
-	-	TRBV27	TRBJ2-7	CASSSLVGGYEQYF	TGTGCCAGCAGTTCCCTCGTAGGGGGCTACGAGCAGTACTTC
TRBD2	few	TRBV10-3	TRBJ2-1	CAISERTSGDHEQFF	TGTGCCATCAGTGAAAGGACTAGCGGGGACCATGAGCAGTTCTTC
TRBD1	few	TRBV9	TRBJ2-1	CASSARDSYNEQFF	TGTGCCAGCAGCGCGAGGGACAGCTACAATGAGCAGTTCTTC
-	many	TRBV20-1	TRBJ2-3	CSASLLEQGADTQYF	TGCAGTGCTAGTCTCCTGGAGCAAGGGGCAGATACGCAGTATTTT
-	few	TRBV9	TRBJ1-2	CASSPGQKNYGYTF	TGTGCCAGCAGTCCCGGGCAGAAGAACTATGGCTACACCTTC
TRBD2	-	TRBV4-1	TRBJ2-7	CASSQAPSGLYEQYF	TGCGCCAGCAGCCAAGCCCCTAGCGGACTCTACGAGCAGTACTTC
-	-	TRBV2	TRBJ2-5	CASSEFGNNEQYF	TGTGCCAGCAGTGAGTTCGGAAACAATGAGCAGTACTTC
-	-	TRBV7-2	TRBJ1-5	CASGEGGNQPQHF	TGTGCCTCTGGTGAGGGGGGCAATCAGCCCCAGCATTTT
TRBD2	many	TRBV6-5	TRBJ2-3	CASSEWTSGEDTQYF	TGTGCCAGCAGTGAATGGACTAGCGGGGAAGATACGCAGTATTTT
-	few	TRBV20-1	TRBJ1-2	CSAPLGSPRGYGYTF	TGCAGTGCCCCTCTAGGTTCCCCCAGGGGCTATGGCTACACCTTC
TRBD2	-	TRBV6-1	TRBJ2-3	CASSLNPPGLAGGGTQYF	TGTGCCAGCAGCCTCAACCCCCCGGGACTAGCGGGGGGAGGGACGCAGTATTTT
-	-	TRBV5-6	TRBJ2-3	CASTFYVGGGRTDTQYF	TGTGCCAGCACCTTCTACGTAGGCGGAGGACGCACAGATACGCAGTATTTT
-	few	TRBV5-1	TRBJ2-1	CASSQKGGPDNEQFF	TGCGCCAGCAGCCAGAAGGGGGGCCCAGACAATGAGCAGTTCTTC
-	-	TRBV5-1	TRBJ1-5	CASSLMGGDNHPQHF	TGCGCCAGCAGCTTAATGGGAGGCGACAATCACCCCCAGCATTTT
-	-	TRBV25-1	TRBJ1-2	CASSKGGGATNYGYTF	TGTGCCAGCAGCAAAGGGGGGGGTGCTACTAACTATGGCTACACCTTC
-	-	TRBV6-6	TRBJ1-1	CASSYSSPNTEAFF	TGTGCCAGCAGTTACTCGAGTCCGAACACTGAAGCTTTCTTT
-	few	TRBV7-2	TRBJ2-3	CASSLFADRTDTQYF	TGTGCCAGCAGCTTATTCGCGGACCGCACAGATACGCAGTATTTT
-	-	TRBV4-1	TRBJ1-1	CASSPGMPTEAFF	TGCGCCAGCAGCCCAGGGATGCCCACTGAAGCTTTCTTT
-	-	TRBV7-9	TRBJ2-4	CASSPGILSKNVQYF	TGTGCCAGCAGCCCGGGGATATTATCCAAAAACGTTCAGTACTTC
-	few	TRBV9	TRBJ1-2	CASSVQGNRNYGYTF	TGTGCCAGCAGCGTGCAGGGGAATCGGAACTATGGCTACACCTTC
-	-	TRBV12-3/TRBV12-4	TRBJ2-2	CASTRSASNTGELFF	TGTGCCAGCACCCGGTCTGCATCGAACACCGGGGAGCTGTTTTTT
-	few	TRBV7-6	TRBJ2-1	CASSSRDRGNEQFF	TGTGCCAGCAGCAGCCGAGACCGAGGAAATGAGCAGTTCTTC
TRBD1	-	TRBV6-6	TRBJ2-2	CASSYRDRDTGELFF	TGTGCCAGCAGTTACCGGGACAGGGATACCGGGGAGCTGTTTTTT
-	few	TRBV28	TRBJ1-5	CASNSGNNQPQHF	TGTGCCAGCAATTCAGGTAACAATCAGCCCCAGCATTTT
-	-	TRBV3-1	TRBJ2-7	CASSLSGLDRYF	TGTGCCAGCAGCCTCTCGGGGCTAGATCGGTACTTC
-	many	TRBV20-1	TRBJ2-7	CSARDQRVEQYF	TGCAGTGCTAGAGATCAAAGGGTCGAGCAGTACTTC
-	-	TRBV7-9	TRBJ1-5	CASSLGVRGGGNQPQHF	TGTGCCAGCAGCTTAGGGGTCCGGGGAGGCGGCAATCAGCCCCAGCATTTT
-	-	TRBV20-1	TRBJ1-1	CSEVPGKVAFF	TGCAGTGAGGTGCCGGGAAAGGTAGCTTTCTTT
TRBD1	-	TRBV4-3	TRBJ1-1	CASSQDLGQLGAEAFF	TGCGCCAGCAGCCAAGATCTGGGACAGTTGGGGGCTGAAGCTTTCTTT
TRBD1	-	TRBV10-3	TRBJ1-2	CAISEPKAGTGQDEGYTF	TGTGCCATCAGTGAGCCTAAGGCCGGGACAGGGCAAGATGAAGGCTACACCTTC
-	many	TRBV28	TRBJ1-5	CASGGGQPQHF	TGTGCCTCGGGCGGGGGTCAGCCCCAGCATTTT
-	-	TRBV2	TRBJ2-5	CASSFFRRESRNEQYF	TGTGCCAGCTCCTTTTTTCGGCGGGAAAGTAGAAATGAGCAGTACTTC
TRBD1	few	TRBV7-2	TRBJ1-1	CASSLTGGEADTEAFF	TGTGCCAGCAGCCTTACAGGGGGAGAGGCGGACACTGAAGCTTTCTTT
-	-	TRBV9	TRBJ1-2	CASSVVDSAYGYTF	TGTGCCAGCAGCGTAGTAGACAGCGCATATGGCTACACCTTC
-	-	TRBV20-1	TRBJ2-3	CSATLRGARGTDTQYF	TGCAGTGCCACCCTCCGAGGGGCGCGTGGCACAGATACGCAGTATTTT
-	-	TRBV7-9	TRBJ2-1	CASSLVALAHNEQFF	TGTGCCAGCAGCTTAGTAGCGCTAGCACACAATGAGCAGTTCTTC
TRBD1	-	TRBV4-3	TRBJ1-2	CASSHGDRGQENGYTF	TGCGCCAGCAGCCATGGGGACAGGGGGCAGGAGAATGGCTACACCTTC
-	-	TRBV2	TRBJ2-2	CASRREQVNTGELFF	TGTGCCAGCAGGAGGGAGCAGGTGAACACCGGGGAGCTGTTTTTT
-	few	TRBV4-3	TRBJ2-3	CASSQEFTDTQYF	TGCGCCAGCAGCCAAGAGTTCACAGATACGCAGTATTTT
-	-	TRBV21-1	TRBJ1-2	CASSNQHQQDGYTF	TGTGCCAGCAGCAACCAGCACCAGCAGGATGGCTACACCTTC